These T cell receptor beta chains were read from a single sample in a study of cytomegalovirus exposure and HLA in healthy donors. Produced via immunoSEQ multiplex PCR; TCRdb's table is partial and in-frame only. The data contain about 140,000 clones, approximately 78% of them singletons. The sequencing input was PBMCs. The source of these receptors is a woman in her forties or fifties in good health and CMV-seropositive. Both conserved end residues are part of each CDR3. D genes are given only for firm matches. Not all rows give a size; the values are once, few, many and, for expanded clones, a class.

>TRBD1|NA|TRBV7-2|TRBJ1-5
CASSLSGQGSQPQHF
TGTGCCAGCAGCTTATCGGGACAGGGGTCGCAGCCCCAGCATTTT
>TRBD2|few|TRBV18|TRBJ2-5
CASSPSRGLMETQYF
TGTGCCAGCTCACCATCGAGGGGACTAATGGAGACCCAGTACTTC
>NA|NA|TRBV5-1|TRBJ2-3
CASSETSTGSGTDTQYF
TGCGCCAGCAGCGAAACTTCAACAGGGTCGGGCACAGATACGCAGTATTTT
>NA|NA|TRBV6-5|TRBJ2-1
CASSYLADSYNEQFF
TGTGCCAGCAGTTATCTGGCGGACTCCTACAATGAGCAGTTCTTC
>NA|NA|TRBV11-2|TRBJ2-7
CASSLALADEQYF
TGTGCCAGCAGCTTAGCCCTGGCGGACGAGCAGTACTTC
>TRBD1|NA|TRBV7-9|TRBJ2-7
CSSSPPGTGTTHEQYF
TGTTCCAGCAGCCCACCCGGGACAGGGACGACACACGAGCAGTACTTC
>NA|NA|TRBV7-3|TRBJ1-1
CASSPPGAGNVAFF
TGTGCCAGCAGCCCCCCCGGTGCAGGGAACGTAGCTTTCTTT
>TRBD2|NA|TRBV2|TRBJ2-2
CASRRTSGGGWELFF
TGTGCCAGCAGGAGGACTAGCGGGGGGGGCTGGGAGCTGTTTTTT
>NA|NA|TRBV28|TRBJ2-3
CASSFYAGSTDTQYF
TGTGCCAGCAGTTTCTATGCGGGAAGCACAGATACGCAGTATTTT
>NA|NA|TRBV10-3|TRBJ2-5
CAISGNFSAETQYF
TGTGCCATCAGTGGAAACTTCTCTGCGGAGACCCAGTACTTC
>TRBD1|NA|TRBV5-4|TRBJ2-3
CASRPRTGLDTQYF
TGTGCCAGCAGACCGCGGACAGGGCTAGATACGCAGTATTTT
>NA|NA|TRBV7-8|TRBJ2-1
CASSLLSVYSYNEQFF
TGTGCCAGCAGCCTTCTTAGCGTCTACTCCTACAATGAGCAGTTCTTC
>NA|NA|TRBV5-1|TRBJ2-1
CASSLETGSYNEQFF
TGCGCCAGCAGCTTGGAGACAGGCTCCTACAATGAGCAGTTCTTC
>TRBD2|NA|TRBV5-1|TRBJ2-7
CASRGTSGMSEQYF
TGCGCCAGCAGGGGGACTAGCGGGATGAGCGAGCAGTACTTC
>NA|NA|TRBV19|TRBJ2-5
CASSLSETQYF
TGTGCCAGTAGTTTATCCGAGACCCAGTACTTC
>NA|NA|TRBV13|TRBJ2-7
CASSLSMREQYF
TGTGCCAGCAGCCTCAGTATGAGGGAGCAGTACTTC
>TRBD1|few|TRBV28|TRBJ2-7
CASRGQGVYEQYF
TGTGCCAGCCGGGGACAGGGAGTTTACGAGCAGTACTTC
>TRBD1|NA|TRBV5-1|TRBJ1-1
CASSLGTGGLTTEAFF
TGCGCCAGCAGCCTAGGGACAGGGGGCTTAACCACTGAAGCTTTCTTT
>NA|NA|TRBV6-5|TRBJ1-3
CASKLQGSGNTIYF
TGTGCCAGCAAGCTCCAGGGCTCTGGAAACACCATATATTTT
>TRBD1|NA|TRBV5-1|TRBJ2-5
CASSRDRDQETQYF
TGCGCCAGCAGCCGGGACAGGGATCAAGAGACCCAGTACTTC
>NA|NA|TRBV4-3|TRBJ2-1
CASSQAPAGEQFF
TGCGCCAGCAGCCAAGCACCGGCGGGTGAGCAGTTCTTC
>NA|NA|TRBV7-7|TRBJ2-2
CASSLERSTGELFF
TGTGCTAGCAGCTTAGAGAGATCGACCGGGGAGCTGTTTTTT